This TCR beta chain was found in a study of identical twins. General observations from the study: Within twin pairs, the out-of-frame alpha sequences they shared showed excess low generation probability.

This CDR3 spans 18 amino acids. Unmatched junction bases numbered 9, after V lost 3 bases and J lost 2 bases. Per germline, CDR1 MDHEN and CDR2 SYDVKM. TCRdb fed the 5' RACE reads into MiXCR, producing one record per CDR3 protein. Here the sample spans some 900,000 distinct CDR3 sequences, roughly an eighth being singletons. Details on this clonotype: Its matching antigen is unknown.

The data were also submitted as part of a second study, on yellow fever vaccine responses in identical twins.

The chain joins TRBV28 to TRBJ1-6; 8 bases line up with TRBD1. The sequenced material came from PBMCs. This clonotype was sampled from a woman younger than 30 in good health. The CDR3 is CASSLTGVGLTYNSPLHF. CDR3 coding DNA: TGTGCCAGCAGTTTGACAGGGGTGGGGCTTACCTATAATTCACCCCTCCACTTT.